This T cell receptor beta chain was recorded in a study of cytomegalovirus exposure and HLA in healthy donors. Study overall: The 110 or so validation repertoires used a platform that matched the one used for the roughly 650 first-cohort repertoires, as a later analysis reported.

For this clone: As yet, its antigen is unknown.

The donors were members of the roughly 120-subject validation cohort (separate from the 666-subject first cohort). Libraries were prepared by immunoSEQ multiplex PCR; TCRdb keeps only in-frame clonotypes and omits some of them. The sample consists of under 95,000 clones, approximately 90% of them appearing once. Germline V gene data show CDR1 as SGDLS and CDR2 as YYNGEE. The ends lost 3 bases at V and 2 bases at J; junction bases unmatched: 8. The CDR3 is 16 residues long. Notes on the study in general: Researchers reported that three CMV-associated chains were confirmed in vitro as CMV antigen-specific. Reports described diagnosis of cytomegalovirus status by the classifier as highly specific and sensitive.

This chain connects TRBV9 to TRBJ2-3; 8 nucleotides match TRBD2. The clonotype comes from a man between 25 and 39 years old in good health and CMV-seronegative. The sequenced sample consisted of PBMCs. The CDR3 sequence: CASSGQLAEPTDTQYF. CDR3 coding DNA: TGTGCCAGCAGCGGACAACTAGCGGAACCCACAGATACGCAGTATTTT.